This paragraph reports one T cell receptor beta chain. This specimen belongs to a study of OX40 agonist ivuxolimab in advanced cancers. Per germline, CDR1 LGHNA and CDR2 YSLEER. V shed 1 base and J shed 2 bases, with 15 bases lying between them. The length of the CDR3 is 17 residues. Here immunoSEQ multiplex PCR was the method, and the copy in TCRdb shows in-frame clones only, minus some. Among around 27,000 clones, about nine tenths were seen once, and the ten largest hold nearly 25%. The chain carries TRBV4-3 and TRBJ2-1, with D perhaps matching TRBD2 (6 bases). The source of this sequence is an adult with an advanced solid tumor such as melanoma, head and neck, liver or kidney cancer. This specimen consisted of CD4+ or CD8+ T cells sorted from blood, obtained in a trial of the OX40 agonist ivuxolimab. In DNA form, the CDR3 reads TGCGCCAGCAGCCAAGTGGGCGGGGCTCCCCCCTACAATGAGCAGTTCTTC. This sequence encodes CASSQVGGAPPYNEQFF.